The clone carrying this T cell receptor (beta chain) was seen once. Antigen: not known. These data come from a study of T cell repertoires in cytomegalovirus infection. Study information: Selected CMV epitopes included recently identified HLA-C-restricted ones as well as well-studied HLA-B-restricted ones. Whole-study findings and limits: HLA-C-restricted CMV-specific TCR beta clonotypes were dominant in the ex vivo response.

The CDR3 is 15 amino acids. Germline V gives CDR1 SEHNR, CDR2 FQNEAQ (reference sequence). V gave up 5 bases and J gave up 4 bases; unmatched junction bases: 10. In TCRdb, the reads were re-called with MiXCR into one record per CDR3 protein. This repertoire shows some 940,000 distinct CDR3 sequences, around 32% found once; its top ten account for over 12%. The receptor was derived from a human donor in good health (CMV status not recorded). Some clones in this sample may be carry-over from other donors' samples. Here the sequenced sample was cultured CD8+ T cells from PBMCs, taken from culture after CMV antigen stimulation. This rearrangement joins TRBV7-9 to TRBJ1-2, with 7 bases identical to TRBD1. CDR3 region: CASSARTGQLYGYTF. DNA for the CDR3: TGTGCCAGCAGCGCCCGGACAGGCCAACTCTATGGCTACACCTTC.